The present T cell receptor (beta chain) was sequenced within a study of T-cell reconstitution after alpha-beta-depleted transplantation in children. V lost 1 base, J lost 1 base, and 16 bases lay in between. CDR1 and CDR2 (germline): SEHNR, FQNEAQ (reference sequence). This CDR3 comprises 17 residues. During its preparation, the TCRbeta library received unique molecular identifiers. MiXCR was run by TCRdb on the PCR reads, yielding one entry per CDR3 protein. The table lists 500,000 or so distinct CDR3 sequences, 32% of them singletons. This chain links TRBV7-9 with TRBJ2-5; D possibly corresponds to TRBD1 (6 bases). The source material was PBMCs from the stem cell graft donor, sampled from the stem cell graft. The receptor comes from a human donor who donated a stem cell graft to a child with aplastic anemia. CDR3 protein: CASSLGGPGTPQETQYF. CDR3 bases: TGTGCCAGCAGCTTAGGGGGGCCAGGAACACCCCAAGAGACCCAGTACTTC.